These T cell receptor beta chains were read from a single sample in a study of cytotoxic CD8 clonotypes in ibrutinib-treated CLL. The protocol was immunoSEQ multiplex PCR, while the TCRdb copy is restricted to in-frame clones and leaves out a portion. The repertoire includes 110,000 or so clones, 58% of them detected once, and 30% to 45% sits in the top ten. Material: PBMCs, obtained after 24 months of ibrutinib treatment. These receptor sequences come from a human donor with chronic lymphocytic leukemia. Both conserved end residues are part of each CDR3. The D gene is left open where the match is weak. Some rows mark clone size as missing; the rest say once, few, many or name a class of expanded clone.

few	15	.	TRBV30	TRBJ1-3	CAWSVDSSSGNTIYF	TGTGCCTGGAGTGTGGACAGTTCCTCTGGAAACACCATATATTTT
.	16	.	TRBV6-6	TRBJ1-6	CASSPRGAEGNSPLHF	TGTGCCAGCAGTCCCCGGGGGGCGGAAGGTAATTCACCCCTCCACTTT
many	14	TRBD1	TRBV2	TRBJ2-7	CASSAETGLNEQYF	TGTGCCAGCAGTGCTGAGACAGGGCTTAACGAGCAGTACTTC
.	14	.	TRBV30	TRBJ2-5	CAWSYPRGQETQYF	TGTGCCTGGAGTTACCCCAGGGGTCAAGAGACCCAGTACTTC
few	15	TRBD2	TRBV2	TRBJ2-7	CASSKSGGDPYEQYF	TGTGCCAGCAGTAAAAGCGGGGGGGACCCCTACGAGCAGTACTTC
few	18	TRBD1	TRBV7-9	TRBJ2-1	CASSLNEGTLQGHNEQFF	TGTGCCAGCAGCCTCAATGAGGGTACTCTACAGGGGCACAATGAGCAGTTCTTC
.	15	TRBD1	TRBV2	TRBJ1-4	CASSGSGTGNEKLFF	TGTGCCAGCAGTGGCTCCGGGACAGGGAATGAAAAACTGTTTTTT
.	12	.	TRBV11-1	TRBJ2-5	CASSMRSETQYF	TGTGCCAGCAGCATGAGGTCGGAGACCCAGTACTTC
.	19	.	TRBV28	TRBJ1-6	CASSLGAGLLSSYNSPLHF	TGTGCCAGCAGTTTAGGGGCAGGGCTACTGAGCTCCTATAATTCACCCCTCCACTTT
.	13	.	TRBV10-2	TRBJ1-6	CATAEQGGSPLHF	TGCGCCACCGCGGAACAGGGAGGATCACCCCTCCACTTT
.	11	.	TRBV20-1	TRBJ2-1	CSAPVGNEQFF	TGCAGTGCCCCCGTTGGGAATGAGCAGTTCTTC
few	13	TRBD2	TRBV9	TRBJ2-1	CASSGGTHNEQFF	TGTGCCAGTAGCGGGGGGACCCACAATGAGCAGTTCTTC
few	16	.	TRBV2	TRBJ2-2	CASSEGRGANTGELFF	TGTGCCAGCAGTGAAGGAAGAGGGGCGAACACCGGGGAGCTGTTTTTT
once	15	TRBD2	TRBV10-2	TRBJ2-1	CASRIAGSSYNEQFF	TGCGCCAGCAGGATAGCGGGGAGCTCCTACAATGAGCAGTTCTTC
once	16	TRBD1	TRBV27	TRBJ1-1	CASSRDRDSRGTEAFF	TGTGCCAGCAGTAGGGACAGGGACTCCCGGGGGACTGAAGCTTTCTTT
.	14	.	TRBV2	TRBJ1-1	CASSVRILNTEAFF	TGTGCCAGCAGTGTGCGGATTCTGAACACTGAAGCTTTCTTT
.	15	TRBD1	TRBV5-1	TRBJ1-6	CASSDGTGGISPLHF	TGCGCCAGCAGCGACGGGACAGGGGGCATTTCACCCCTCCACTTT
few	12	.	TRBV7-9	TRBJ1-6	CASSLGGSPLHF	TGTGCCAGCAGCTTAGGGGGATCACCCCTCCACTTT
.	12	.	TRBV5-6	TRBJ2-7	CASSSPPGEQYF	TGTGCCAGCAGTTCTCCCCCAGGCGAGCAGTACTTC
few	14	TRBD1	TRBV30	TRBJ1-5	CAWSGQGRHQPQHF	TGTGCCTGGAGTGGACAGGGAAGACATCAGCCCCAGCATTTT
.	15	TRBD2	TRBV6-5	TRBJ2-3	CASSKEPAGGHTQYF	TGTGCCAGCAGCAAAGAGCCAGCGGGGGGCCATACGCAGTATTTT
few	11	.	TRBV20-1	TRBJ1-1	CSGQMNTEAFF	TGCAGTGGACAGATGAACACTGAAGCTTTCTTT
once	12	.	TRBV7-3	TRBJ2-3	CASSFPGDTQYF	TGTGCCAGCAGCTTTCCAGGAGATACGCAGTATTTT
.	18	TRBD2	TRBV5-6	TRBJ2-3	CASSLRLAGALGTDTQYF	TGTGCCAGCAGCTTGCGTCTAGCGGGGGCGCTGGGCACAGATACGCAGTATTTT
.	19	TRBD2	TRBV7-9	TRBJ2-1	CASSLARLAGGHSYNEQFF	TGTGCCAGCAGCTTGGCGAGACTAGCGGGGGGTCACTCCTACAATGAGCAGTTCTTC
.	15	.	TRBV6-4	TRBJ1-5	CASSYPQGSNQPQHF	TGTGCCAGCAGTTACCCCCAAGGGAGCAATCAGCCCCAGCATTTT
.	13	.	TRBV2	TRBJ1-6	CASTGRIGSPLHF	TGTGCCAGTACAGGGCGGATCGGCTCACCCCTCCACTTT
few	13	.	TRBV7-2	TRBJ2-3	CASSLGVADTQYF	TGTGCCAGCAGCTTGGGGGTAGCAGATACGCAGTATTTT
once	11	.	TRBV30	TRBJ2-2	CAWRNTGELFF	TGTGCCTGGCGGAACACCGGGGAGCTGTTTTTT
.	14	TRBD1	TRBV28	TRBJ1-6	CASSPGQLNSPLHF	TGTGCCAGCAGTCCGGGACAGCTTAATTCACCCCTCCACTTT
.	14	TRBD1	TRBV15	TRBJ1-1	CATSRQKEQGATFF	TGTGCCACCAGCAGACAAAAAGAACAGGGGGCAACTTTCTTT
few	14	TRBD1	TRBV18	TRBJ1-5	CASSPGQGNQPQHF	TGTGCCAGCTCACCAGGACAGGGGAATCAGCCCCAGCATTTT
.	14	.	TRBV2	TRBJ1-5	CASRSDGHNQPQHF	TGTGCCAGCCGGTCCGACGGACACAATCAGCCCCAGCATTTT